Each of the 11 T cell receptor beta chains below was sequenced from the same sample in a study of patients and donors after allogeneic stem cell transplantation. Using its own MiXCR run on the RT-PCR reads, TCRdb lists one record per CDR3 protein. The sample has 45,000 to 65,000 distinct CDR3 sequences, approximately 12% seen once; the top ten hold roughly 34%. The sequencing sample was made of blood, either unsorted or a sorted T cell fraction (not recorded which). These receptors were taken from a human donor who was either an allogeneic HSCT recipient or a stem cell or donor lymphocyte infusion donor (not recorded which). It is not recorded whose cells these are; they may come from a transplant donor.

The chain couples TRBV6-5 to TRBJ2-1; unclear D gene. In germline, CDR1 is MNHEY, CDR2 SVGAGI. The germline V and J ends were trimmed by 2 bases and 7 bases, with 9 bases remaining between them. The CDR3 covers 13 residues. CDR3 residues: CASSYIGKNEQFF. CDR3 nucleotides: TGTGCCAGCAGTTACATTGGCAAAAATGAGCAGTTCTTC.

This clonotype occurred a few times. It is unclear where the CDR3 begins or ends on the DNA, so no DNA is shown, and the CDR3 is as TCRdb lists it. The chain couples TRBV27 to TRBJ1-1. The CDR3 is 14 amino acids long, termini counted. The germline V gene has CDR1 MNHEY and CDR2 SMNVEV (reference sequence). CDR3 protein: CASSFGEGYTEAFF.

The chain joins TRBV6-6 to TRBJ1-3; TRBD1 is a possible D gene (6 bases). The ends were cut back, 0 bases at V and 5 bases at J, with 11 bases in the middle. The CDR3 spans 15 residues. Germline V CDR1 and CDR2: MNHNY, SVGAGI (reference sequence). CDR3 sequence reads: CASSYSRGGRNTIYF. The CDR3 DNA reads as TGTGCCAGCAGTTACTCGAGGGGGGGTAGAAACACCATATATTTT.

The chain uses TRBV20-1 and TRBJ2-5; 9 bases map to TRBD2. The ends lost 1 base at V and 5 bases at J; junction bases unmatched: 2. Germline V gives CDR1 DFQATT, CDR2 SNEGSKA (reference sequence). This CDR3 has 13 amino acids. The CDR3 nucleotides are TGCAGTGCTAGAGGAGGACTAGCGGAGACCCAGTACTTC. The encoded protein is CSARGGLAETQYF.

This clonotype has a count of ten or more. The chain couples TRBV15 to TRBJ1-6; D perhaps matches TRBD1 (5 bases). CDR1 is LNHNV, CDR2 YYDKDF, per germline (reference sequence). The V end was cut by 3 bases, the J end by 7 bases, with 16 bases between. The CDR3 contains 16 residues. The DNA of the CDR3 is TGTGCCACCAGCAGGGACCAAGGGACCGTAAATTCACCCCTCCACTTT. It yields the protein CATSRDQGTVNSPLHF.

This clonotype has a count of ten or more. The chain has TRBV5-1 and TRBJ2-2; 7 bases are a match to TRBD1. With V trimmed by 4 bases and J by 3 bases, 9 bases remained unmatched. CDR3 length: 16 amino acids. The germline V gene has CDR1 SGHRS and CDR2 YFSETQ. The CDR3, as DNA: TGCGCCAGCAGCGAGGGGACAGTAAGAGACACCGGGGAGCTGTTTTTT. Translating it yields CASSEGTVRDTGELFF.

The rearrangement joins TRBV19 to TRBJ2-3; TRBD1 matches at 8 bases. The V gene end was trimmed by 8 bases and the J gene end by 0 bases; junction bases not matched to a gene: 7. Germline-derived CDR1 and CDR2 are LNHDA and SQIVND (reference sequence). The CDR3 sequence is 15 residues long. The chain's CDR3 is CASGRQGPSTDTQYF. Written as DNA, the CDR3 is TGTGCCAGTGGTCGACAGGGGCCCAGCACAGATACGCAGTATTTT.

This clonotype was detected only a few times. The gene calls are TRBV7-8 and TRBJ2-3, with 8 positions matching TRBD2. Per the germline V gene, CDR1 is SGHVS and CDR2 is FQNEAQ. Germline trimming cut 1 base from V and 6 bases from J; bases unmatched to any gene: 6. This CDR3 is 15 amino acids long. Here the CDR3 reads CASSLDSGTVDTQYF. DNA for the CDR3: TGTGCCAGCAGCTTAGATAGCGGGACTGTCGATACGCAGTATTTT.

The V call is TRBV25-1, the J call TRBJ2-2, with D possibly matching TRBD1 (6 bases). This CDR3 comprises 15 residues. V lost 4 bases to trimming and J lost 3 bases, with 12 bases between them. Germline loops: CDR1 MGHDK, CDR2 SYGVNS. CDR3 sequence (DNA): TGTGCCAGCAGTGGGGCAGGGGATTACACCGGGGAGCTGTTTTTT. Its protein is CASSGAGDYTGELFF.

This clonotype has only a few counts. The chain links TRBV20-1 to TRBJ2-7, with no clear D. Germline V gene sequence: CDR1 DFQATT, CDR2 SNEGSKA (reference sequence). This CDR3 region has 11 residues. Trimming removed 1 base at V and 1 base at J, with 2 bases between. The CDR3 DNA is TGCAGTGCTAGAGTTTCCTACGAGCAGTACTTC. Translation gives CSARVSYEQYF.

The table lists this clonotype with many counts. The J gene is TRBJ1-2, the V gene TRBV7-8; a weak D match, TRBD1 (5 bases). V lost 1 base to trimming and J lost 5 bases, with 8 bases between them. CDR3 size: 13 residues. Germline CDR1 reads SGHVS; CDR2 reads FQNEAQ. The DNA of the CDR3 is TGTGCCAGCAGCTTAGGTGGGGCATATGGCTACACCTTC. Translated: CASSLGGAYGYTF.